This T cell receptor (beta chain) appears in the sequencing data of a study of TIL therapy for anti-PD-1-resistant metastatic lung cancer. Study-level background: Patients then received nivolumab; progressors got lymphodepletion, TIL and IL-2. Patients had a median age of nearly 55 years (range about 35-80).

V lost 1 base to trimming and J lost 4 bases, with 13 bases between them. The CDR3 loop spans 15 amino acids. Germline V lookup: CDR1 MNHEY, CDR2 SMNVEV (reference sequence). This was the immunoSEQ v3 assay. Libraries were sequenced to approximately 2 million read pairs (survey) or roughly 4.5-6 million (deep). Repertoires were generated with immunoSEQ multiplex PCR, while TCRdb's copy carries only in-frame clones and drops some. The sample lists 9,500 to 15,000 clones, about 80% occurring once. Time point of the sample: pre-treatment sample, taken before nivolumab and TIL therapy. Stage 4 NSCLC adults joined between 2017 and January 2020.

The TCR comes from a person aged 25-85 years with non-small cell lung cancer. This specimen was blood, taken at baseline. This sequence joins TRBV27 and TRBJ1-1; no clear D gene. The CDR3 is CASSLWLGKGTEAFF. Here the CDR3 DNA reads TGTGCCAGCAGTTTATGGCTGGGGAAGGGCACTGAAGCTTTCTTT.